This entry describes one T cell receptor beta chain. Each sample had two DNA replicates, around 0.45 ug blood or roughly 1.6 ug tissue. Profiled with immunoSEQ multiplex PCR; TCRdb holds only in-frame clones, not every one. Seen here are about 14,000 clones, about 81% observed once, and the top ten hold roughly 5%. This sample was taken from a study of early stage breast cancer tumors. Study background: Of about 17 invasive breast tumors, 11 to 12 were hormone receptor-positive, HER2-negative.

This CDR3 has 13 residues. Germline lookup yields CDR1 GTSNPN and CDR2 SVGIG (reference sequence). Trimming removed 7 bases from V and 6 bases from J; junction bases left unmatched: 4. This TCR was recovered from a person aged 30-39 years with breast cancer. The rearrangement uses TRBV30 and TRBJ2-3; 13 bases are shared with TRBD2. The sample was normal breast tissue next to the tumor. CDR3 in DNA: TGTGCCTTATCGACTAGCGGGAGGGATACGCAGTATTTT. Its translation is CALSTSGRDTQYF.